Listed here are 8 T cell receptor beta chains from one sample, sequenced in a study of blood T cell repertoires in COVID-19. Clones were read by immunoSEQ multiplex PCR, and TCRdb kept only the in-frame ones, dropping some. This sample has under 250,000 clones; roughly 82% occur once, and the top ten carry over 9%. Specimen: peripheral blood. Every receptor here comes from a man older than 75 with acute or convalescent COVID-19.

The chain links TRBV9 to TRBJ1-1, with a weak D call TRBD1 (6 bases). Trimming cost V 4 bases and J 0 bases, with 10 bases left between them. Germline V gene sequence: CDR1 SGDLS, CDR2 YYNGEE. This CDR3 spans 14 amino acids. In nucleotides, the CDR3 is TGTGCCAGCAGCCCGACAGGACTGAACACTGAAGCTTTCTTT. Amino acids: CASSPTGLNTEAFF.

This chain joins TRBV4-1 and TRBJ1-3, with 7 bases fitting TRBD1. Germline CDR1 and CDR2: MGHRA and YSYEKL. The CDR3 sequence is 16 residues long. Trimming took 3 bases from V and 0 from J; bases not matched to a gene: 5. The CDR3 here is CASSHPTGNSGNTIYF. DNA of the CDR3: TGCGCCAGCAGCCATCCGACAGGGAACTCTGGAAACACCATATATTTT.

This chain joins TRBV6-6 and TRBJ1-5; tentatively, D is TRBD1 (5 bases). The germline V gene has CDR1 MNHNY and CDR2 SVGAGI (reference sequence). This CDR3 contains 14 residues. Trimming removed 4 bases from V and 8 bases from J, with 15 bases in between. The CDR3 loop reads CASSFQGLGEPQHF. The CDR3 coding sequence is TGTGCCAGCAGTTTTCAGGGTCTAGGGGAGCCCCAGCATTTT.

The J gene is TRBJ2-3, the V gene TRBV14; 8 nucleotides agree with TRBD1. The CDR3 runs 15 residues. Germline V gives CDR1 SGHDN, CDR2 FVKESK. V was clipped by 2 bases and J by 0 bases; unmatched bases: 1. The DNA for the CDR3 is TGTGCCAGCAGCCAAAGGGACAGGAGCACAGATACGCAGTATTTT. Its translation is CASSQRDRSTDTQYF. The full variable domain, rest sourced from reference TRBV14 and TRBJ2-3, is EAGVTQFPSHSVIEKGQTVTLRCDPISGHDNLYWYRRVMGKEIKFLLHFVKESKQDESGMPNNRFLAERTGGTYSTLKVQPAELEDSGVYFCASSQRDRSTDTQYFGPGTRLTVL.

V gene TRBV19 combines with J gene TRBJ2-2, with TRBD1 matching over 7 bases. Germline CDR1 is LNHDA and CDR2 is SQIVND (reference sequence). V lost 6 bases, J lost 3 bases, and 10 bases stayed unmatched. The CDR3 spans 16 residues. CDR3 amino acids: CASRGNRGLDTGELFF. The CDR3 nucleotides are TGTGCCAGTAGGGGCAACAGGGGATTGGACACCGGGGAGCTGTTTTTT.

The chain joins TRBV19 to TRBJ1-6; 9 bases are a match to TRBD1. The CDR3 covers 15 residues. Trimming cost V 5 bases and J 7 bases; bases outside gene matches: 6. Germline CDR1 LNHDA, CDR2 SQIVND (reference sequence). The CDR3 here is CASSPRTGDNSPLHF. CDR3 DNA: TGTGCCAGTAGTCCCCGGACAGGGGACAATTCACCCCTCCACTTT.

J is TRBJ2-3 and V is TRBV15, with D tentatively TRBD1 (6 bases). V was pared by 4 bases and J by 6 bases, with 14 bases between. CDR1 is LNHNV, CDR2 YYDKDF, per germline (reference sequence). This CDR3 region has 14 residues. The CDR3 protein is CATSTGQPVDTQYF. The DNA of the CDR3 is TGTGCCACCAGCACTGGACAGCCTGTCGATACGCAGTATTTT.

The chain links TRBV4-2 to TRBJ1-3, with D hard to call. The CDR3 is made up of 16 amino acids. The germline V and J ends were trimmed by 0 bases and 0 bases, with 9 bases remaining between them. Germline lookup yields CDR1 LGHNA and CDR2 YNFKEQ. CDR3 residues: CASSQEETSSGNTIYF. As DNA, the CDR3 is TGTGCCAGCAGCCAAGAAGAAACAAGCTCTGGAAACACCATATATTTT.